The 23 T cell receptor beta chains below were found in one sample sequenced in a study of T cell repertoires in cytomegalovirus infection. TCRdb processed the reads anew with MiXCR; each CDR3 protein has one entry. The sample has around 300,000 distinct CDR3 sequences, under 25% seen once. For these receptors, no antigen is known. The material sequenced was cultured PBMCs, taken from culture after CMV antigen stimulation. The receptor source for this set is a human donor in good health (CMV status not recorded). Some clones in this sample may be carry-over from other donors' samples.

This clonotype was counted many times. V gene TRBV6-1 combines with J gene TRBJ2-7; 10 nucleotides line up with TRBD1. Germline assignment: CDR1 MNHNS and CDR2 SASEGT. V gave up 6 bases and J gave up 2 bases; unmatched junction bases: 7. The CDR3 runs 15 residues. The CDR3 protein is CASSSGQGGTYEQYV. The DNA for the CDR3 is TGTGCCAGCAGCTCCGGACAGGGGGGCACCTACGAGCAGTACGTC.

This clonotype was counted many times. The V call is TRBV7-2, the J call TRBJ2-5, with 11 bases lining up with TRBD2. J was trimmed by 5 bases and V by 4 bases; bases with no gene match: 3. There are 14 residues in the CDR3. Germline CDR1 SGHTA, CDR2 FQGNSA. The CDR3 spells CASSYIAGGETQYF. DNA of the CDR3: TGTGCCAGCAGCTACATAGCGGGAGGGGAGACCCAGTACTTC.

This clonotype showed up many times. The chain couples TRBV7-2 to TRBJ2-3, with TRBD1 matching over 9 bases. V shed 3 bases, J shed 5 bases, and the junction held 6 bases outside the gene matches. Germline V gene data show CDR1 as SGHTA and CDR2 as FQGNSA. The CDR3 contains 15 residues. The CDR3 nucleotides read TGTGCCAGCAGCTTCAAACAGGGGGCGAGAGATACGCAGTATTTT. It yields the protein CASSFKQGARDTQYF. The full variable domain, its missing parts supplied by reference TRBV7-2 and TRBJ2-3, is GAGVSQSPSNKVTEKGKDVELRCDPISGHTALYWYRQSLGQGLEFLIYFQGNSAPDKSGLPSDRFSAERTGGSVSTLTIQRTQQEDSAVYLCASSFKQGARDTQYFGPGTRLTVL.

This clonotype was picked up one time. J is TRBJ2-1 and V is TRBV9, with D perhaps TRBD2 (6 bases). V gave up 3 bases and J gave up 2 bases, with 12 bases separating them. Germline V gene data show CDR1 as SGDLS and CDR2 as YYNGEE. The CDR3 runs to 15 residues. This CDR3 is CASSAREWAYNEQFF. CDR3 DNA sequence: TGTGCCAGCAGCGCACGGGAGTGGGCCTACAATGAGCAGTTCTTC. The full variable domain, in which reference TRBV9 and TRBJ2-1 provide the parts outside the CDR3, is DSGVTQTPKHLITATGQRVTLRCSPRSGDLSVYWYQQSLDQGLQFLIQYYNGEERAKGNILERFSAQQFPDLHSELNLSSLELGDSALYFCASSAREWAYNEQFFGPGTRLTVL.

The chain couples TRBV24-1 to TRBJ1-5; 7 bases fit TRBD1. This CDR3 is built from 16 residues. CDR1 KGHDR and CDR2 SFDVKD come from the germline V gene. V lost 5 bases, J lost 0 bases, and 6 bases stayed unmatched. The CDR3 bases are TGTGCCACCAGTGGAGGGACAGACTATAGCAATCAGCCCCAGCATTTT. This codes for CATSGGTDYSNQPQHF.

As for this clonotype: This could be a read error, since a much larger clone is one nucleotide away. This chain uses TRBV7-2 with TRBJ2-2; maybe TRBD2 (5 bases). Germline V gene data show CDR1 as SGHTA and CDR2 as FQGNSA. This CDR3 spans 16 amino acids. Between the trimmed V and J ends, which lost 5 bases and 1 base, there was a span of 14 bases. CDR3 bases: TGTGCCAGCAGCATAGAACCAGCGGTGAACACCGGGGAGCTGTTTTTT. Protein product: CASSIEPAVNTGELFF.

This clonotype was detected ten times or more. The rearrangement links TRBV18 to TRBJ1-1; D gene uncertain. CDR3 size: 13 residues. Germline CDR1 KGHSH, CDR2 LQKENI. Trimming stripped 2 bases from V and 4 bases from J, with 8 bases between. The CDR3 nucleotides read TGTGCCAGCTCACCAAGTTCAGGCACTGAAGCTTTCTTT. Amino acids: CASSPSSGTEAFF.

This clonotype was recorded at least ten times. The gene calls are TRBV6-5 and TRBJ2-1, with 10 bases lining up with TRBD2. J lost 3 bases, V lost 6 bases, and 5 bases had no gene match. Germline-derived CDR1 and CDR2 are MNHEY and SVGAGI. The CDR3 loop spans 15 amino acids. The CDR3 spells CASSPLAGIYNEQFF. In nucleotides, the CDR3 is TGTGCCAGCAGCCCACTAGCGGGAATCTACAATGAGCAGTTCTTC.

This sequence joins TRBV20-1 and TRBJ2-5; the match to TRBD2 covers 10 bases. The CDR3 extends over 17 amino acids. Per the germline V gene, CDR1 is DFQATT and CDR2 is SNEGSKA (reference sequence). With V trimmed by 6 bases and J by 5 bases, 18 bases remained unmatched. CDR3 amino acids: CSAHPPGLAKGWETQYF. The CDR3, as DNA: TGCAGTGCCCACCCTCCGGGACTAGCGAAAGGGTGGGAGACCCAGTACTTC.

V usage is TRBV28 and J usage is TRBJ1-2; 12 bases map to TRBD1. CDR3 length: 15 residues. With V trimmed by 6 bases and J by 7 bases, 9 bases remained unmatched. CDR1 is MDHEN, CDR2 SYDVKM, per germline. CDR3 nucleotides: TGTGCCAGCAGCAGAGGGACAGGGGGCCAGGGTGGCTACACCTTC. Protein product: CASSRGTGGQGGYTF.

V and J are TRBV24-1 and TRBJ1-1, with TRBD1 matching 7 bases. This CDR3 is 16 amino acids long. The germline V gene has CDR1 KGHDR and CDR2 SFDVKD. V lost 2 bases to trimming and J lost 1 base; unmatched junction nucleotides: 6. The CDR3 DNA reads as TGTGCCACCAGTGATTCGGCAGGGGGGTGGAACACTGAAGCTTTCTTT. Encoded protein: CATSDSAGGWNTEAFF.

There are many counts of this clonotype. The rearrangement joins TRBV7-6 to TRBJ2-3; possibly TRBD1 for D (5 bases). Germline values: CDR1 SGHVS, CDR2 FNYEAQ. V was pared by 5 bases and J by 4 bases, with 22 bases between. This CDR3 comprises 17 residues. The CDR3 here is CASSTFGHGPGPDTQYF. DNA for the CDR3: TGTGCCAGCAGCACCTTCGGACATGGTCCGGGCCCAGATACGCAGTATTTT. Full variable domain (outside the CDR3, taken from reference TRBV7-6 and TRBJ2-3): GAGVSQSPRYKVTKRGQDVALRCDPISGHVSLYWYRQALGQGPEFLTYFNYEAQQDKSGLPNDRFSAERPEGSISTLTIQRTEQRDSAMYRCASSTFGHGPGPDTQYFGPGTRLTVL.

In its sample, this clonotype was seen many times. The CDR3 bases are TGTGCCAGCCGCCTTAGGACCCAGGGAGGTCACGAGCAGTACGTC. Its protein product is CASRLRTQGGHEQYV. J is TRBJ2-7 and V is TRBV11-2, with a tentative D call TRBD2 (6 bases). In germline, CDR1 is SGHAT, CDR2 FQNNGV. V was clipped by 8 bases and J by 5 bases, with 22 bases between them. This CDR3 contains 15 residues.

The sample holds a few counts of this clonotype. V usage is TRBV6-2 or TRBV6-3 and J usage is TRBJ2-3; D unresolved. CDR3 length: 14 residues. V dropped 0 bases and J dropped 5 bases, with 9 bases sitting between them. In germline, CDR1 is MNHEY, CDR2 SVGEGT. The CDR3 sequence is CASSYSFKQDTQYF. As DNA, the CDR3 is TGTGCCAGCAGTTACTCGTTCAAGCAAGATACGCAGTATTTT.

The chain combines TRBV6-1 with TRBJ2-7; 9 bases fit TRBD1. This CDR3 spans 14 amino acids. Germline V CDR1 and CDR2: MNHNS, SASEGT. Unmatched junction bases numbered 5, after V lost 6 bases and J lost 2 bases. The CDR3 sequence is CASRGQGLTYEQYF. For the CDR3, the DNA is TGTGCCAGCAGGGGACAGGGACTCACCTACGAGCAGTACTTC.

This clonotype showed up many times. The J gene is TRBJ1-3, the V gene TRBV19, with TRBD1 matching 8 bases. Trimming took 6 bases from V and 2 from J; bases not matched to a gene: 3. The CDR3 contains 14 residues. CDR1 and CDR2 (germline): LNHDA, SQIVND (reference sequence). The CDR3 bases are TGTGCCAGTAGCCCGACAGGGGCTGGAAACACCATATATTTT. It is translated as CASSPTGAGNTIYF.

In this sample, this clonotype turned up many times. The chain links TRBV20-1 to TRBJ1-6; TRBD1 aligns across 7 bases. V was clipped by 0 bases and J by 9 bases; unmatched bases: 8. CDR1 and CDR2 from the germline V gene are DFQATT and SNEGSKA (reference sequence). The CDR3 totals 15 residues. CDR3 in amino acids: CSARDPGGGGSPLHF. In nucleotides, the CDR3 is TGCAGTGCTAGAGATCCAGGGGGTGGGGGTTCACCCCTCCACTTT.

The sample holds many counts of this clonotype. This chain links TRBV20-1 with TRBJ1-5; TRBD1 is a possible D gene (6 bases). Per the germline V gene, CDR1 is DFQATT and CDR2 is SNEGSKA (reference sequence). This CDR3 has 14 amino acids. V dropped 6 bases and J dropped 4 bases, with 16 bases sitting between them. The CDR3 loop reads CSAEATGPNQPQHF. CDR3 nucleotides: TGCAGTGCCGAAGCTACAGGGCCTAATCAGCCCCAGCATTTT.

The table lists this clonotype with a few counts. The chain employs TRBV12-5 and TRBJ1-2, with D unclear. Trimming shortened V by 1 base and J by 8 bases, and 11 bases separated the two germline ends. CDR1 LGHNT and CDR2 FRNRAP come from the germline V gene. The length of the CDR3 is 13 residues. The CDR3 protein is CASGLDPPRGYTF. The CDR3 bases are TGTGCTAGTGGTTTGGACCCTCCGAGGGGCTACACCTTC.

This clonotype was observed a handful of times. The chain recombines TRBV2 with TRBJ2-1; D is possibly TRBD1 (5 bases). Germline values: CDR1 SNHLY, CDR2 FYNNEI. Trimming removed 6 bases at V and 5 bases at J, with 11 bases between. This CDR3 has 13 residues. The CDR3 DNA is TGTGCCAGCAGCCCCAGGGAAAACAATGAGCAGTTCTTC. Translating gives CASSPRENNEQFF.

This clonotype was recorded a few times. V gene TRBV7-9 combines with J gene TRBJ2-7; D is ambiguous. This CDR3 has 12 amino acids. The ends were cut back, 1 base at V and 5 bases at J, with 6 bases in the middle. The germline V gene has CDR1 SEHNR and CDR2 FQNEAQ (reference sequence). The CDR3 bases are TGTGCCAGCAGCTTAGGATTTAACGAGCAGTACTTC. It is translated as CASSLGFNEQYF.

This clonotype was recorded a few times. This chain uses TRBV27 with TRBJ1-1, with no clear D. The CDR3 is 16 residues long. Trimming cost V 3 bases and J 1 base, with 15 bases left between them. Germline CDR1 is MNHEY and CDR2 is SMNVEV (reference sequence). CDR3 coding DNA: TGTGCCAGCAGTTTTGCCAGTTTAAGAAAGAACACTGAAGCTTTCTTT. Protein product: CASSFASLRKNTEAFF.

This clonotype was observed many times. This chain connects TRBV7-2 to TRBJ1-1; D remains ambiguous. CDR3 length: 14 amino acids. Trimming removed 1 base at V and 6 bases at J, with 12 bases between. Germline V gives CDR1 SGHTA, CDR2 FQGNSA. The CDR3 bases are TGTGCCAGCAGCTTAGTGTGGGCGTCCGCTGAAGCTTTCTTT. It specifies CASSLVWASAEAFF.